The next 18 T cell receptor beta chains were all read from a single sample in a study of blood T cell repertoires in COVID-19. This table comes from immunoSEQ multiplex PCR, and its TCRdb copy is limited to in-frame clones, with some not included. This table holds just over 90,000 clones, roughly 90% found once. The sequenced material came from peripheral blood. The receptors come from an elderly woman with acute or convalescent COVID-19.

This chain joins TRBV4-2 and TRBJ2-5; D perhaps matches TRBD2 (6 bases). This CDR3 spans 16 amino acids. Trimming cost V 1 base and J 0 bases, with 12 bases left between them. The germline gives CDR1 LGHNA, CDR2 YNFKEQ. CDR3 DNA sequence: TGTGCCAGCAGCCAAGCAGGAGGGCGGTACCAAGAGACCCAGTACTTC. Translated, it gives CASSQAGGRYQETQYF.

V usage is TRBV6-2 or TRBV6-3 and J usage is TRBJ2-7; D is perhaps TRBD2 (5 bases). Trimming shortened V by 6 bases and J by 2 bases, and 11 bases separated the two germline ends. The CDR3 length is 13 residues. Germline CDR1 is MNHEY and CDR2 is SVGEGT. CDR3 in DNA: TGTGCCAGCAGCCTCGGGAAACCCTACGAGCAGTACTTC. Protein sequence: CASSLGKPYEQYF.

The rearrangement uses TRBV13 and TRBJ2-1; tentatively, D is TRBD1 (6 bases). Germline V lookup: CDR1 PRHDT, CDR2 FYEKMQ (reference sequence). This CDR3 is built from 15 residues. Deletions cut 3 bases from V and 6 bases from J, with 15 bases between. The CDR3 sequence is CASSFGRGMGNEQFF. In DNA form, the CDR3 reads TGTGCCAGCAGCTTCGGCAGGGGAATGGGCAATGAGCAGTTCTTC.

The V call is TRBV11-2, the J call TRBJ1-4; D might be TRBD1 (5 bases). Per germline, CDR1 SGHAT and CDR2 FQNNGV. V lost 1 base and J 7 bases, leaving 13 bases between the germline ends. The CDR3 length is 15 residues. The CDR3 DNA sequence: TGTGCCAGCAGCTTAGGCGGACTAAGGGGTGAAAAACTGTTTTTT. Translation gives CASSLGGLRGEKLFF. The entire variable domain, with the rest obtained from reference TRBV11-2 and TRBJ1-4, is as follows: EAGVAQSPRYKIIEKRQSVAFWCNPISGHATLYWYQQILGQGPKLLIQFQNNGVVDDSQLPKDRFSAERLKGVDSTLKIQPAKLEDSAVYLCASSLGGLRGEKLFFGSGTQLSVL.

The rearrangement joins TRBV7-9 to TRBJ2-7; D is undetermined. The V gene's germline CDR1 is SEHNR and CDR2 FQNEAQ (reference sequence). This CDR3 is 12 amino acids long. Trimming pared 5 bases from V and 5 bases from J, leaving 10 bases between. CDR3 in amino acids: CASSPAINEQYF. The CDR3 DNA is TGTGCCAGCAGCCCTGCGATAAACGAGCAGTACTTC.

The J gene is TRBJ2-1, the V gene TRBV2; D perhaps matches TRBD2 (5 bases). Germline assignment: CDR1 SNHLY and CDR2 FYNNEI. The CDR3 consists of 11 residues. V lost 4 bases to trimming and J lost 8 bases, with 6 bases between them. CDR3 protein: CASSVRDEQFF. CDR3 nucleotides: TGTGCCAGCAGTGTGAGGGATGAGCAGTTCTTC.

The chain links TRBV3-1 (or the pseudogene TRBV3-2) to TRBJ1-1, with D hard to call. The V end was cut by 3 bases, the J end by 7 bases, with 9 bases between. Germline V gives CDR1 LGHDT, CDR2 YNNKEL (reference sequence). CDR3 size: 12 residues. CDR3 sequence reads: CASSHPRGEAFF. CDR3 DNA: TGTGCCAGCAGCCATCCAAGAGGTGAAGCTTTCTTT.

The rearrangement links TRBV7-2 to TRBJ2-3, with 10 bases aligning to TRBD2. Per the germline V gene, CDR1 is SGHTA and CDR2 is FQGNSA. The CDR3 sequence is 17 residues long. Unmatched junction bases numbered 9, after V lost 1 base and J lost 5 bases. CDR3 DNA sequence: TGTGCCAGCAGCTTAGTAGCGGGGGGCGCCCAGGGAGATACGCAGTATTTT. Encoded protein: CASSLVAGGAQGDTQYF.

The CDR3 here is CASSSYSGDNEQFF. CDR3 DNA: TGTGCCAGCAGCTCCTATAGCGGGGACAATGAGCAGTTCTTC. J is TRBJ2-1 and V is TRBV7-2, with 8 bases aligning to TRBD2. Per germline, CDR1 SGHTA and CDR2 FQGNSA. Unmatched junction bases numbered 4, after V lost 4 bases and J lost 5 bases. The CDR3 totals 14 residues.

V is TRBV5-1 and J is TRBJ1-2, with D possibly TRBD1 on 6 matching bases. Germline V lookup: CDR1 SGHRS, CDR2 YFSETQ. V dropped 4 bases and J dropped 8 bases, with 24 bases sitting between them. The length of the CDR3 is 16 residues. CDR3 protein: CASSANTPTGQGGYTF. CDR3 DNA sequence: TGCGCCAGCAGCGCAAATACCCCGACAGGCCAGGGAGGCTACACCTTC.

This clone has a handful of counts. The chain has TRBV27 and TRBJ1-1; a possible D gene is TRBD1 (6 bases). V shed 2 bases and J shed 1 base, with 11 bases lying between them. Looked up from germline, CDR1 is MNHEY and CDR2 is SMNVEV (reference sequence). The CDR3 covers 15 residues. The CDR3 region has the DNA TGTGCCAGCAGTTTAGTGGACAGACCGAACACTGAAGCTTTCTTT. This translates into CASSLVDRPNTEAFF.

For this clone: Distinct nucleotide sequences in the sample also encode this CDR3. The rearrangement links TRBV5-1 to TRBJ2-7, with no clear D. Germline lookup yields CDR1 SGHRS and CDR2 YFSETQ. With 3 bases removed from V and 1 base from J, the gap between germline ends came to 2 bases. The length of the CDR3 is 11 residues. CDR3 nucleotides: TGCGCCAGCAGCTCGTCCTACGAGCAGTACTTC. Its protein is CASSSSYEQYF.

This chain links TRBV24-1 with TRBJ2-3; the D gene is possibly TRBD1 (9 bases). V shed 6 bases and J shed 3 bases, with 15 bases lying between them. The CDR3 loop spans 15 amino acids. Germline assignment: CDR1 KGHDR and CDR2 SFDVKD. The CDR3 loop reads CATSTGGGRTDTQYF. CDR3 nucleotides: TGTGCCACCAGTACAGGGGGCGGGAGGACAGATACGCAGTATTTT.

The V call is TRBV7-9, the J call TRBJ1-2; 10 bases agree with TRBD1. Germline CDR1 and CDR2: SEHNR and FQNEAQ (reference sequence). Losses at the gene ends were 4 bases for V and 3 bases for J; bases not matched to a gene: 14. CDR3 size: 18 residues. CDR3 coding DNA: TGTGCCAGCAGCTCCAACCTCAGGGACAGGGGTGCCCACTATGGCTACACCTTC. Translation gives CASSSNLRDRGAHYGYTF.

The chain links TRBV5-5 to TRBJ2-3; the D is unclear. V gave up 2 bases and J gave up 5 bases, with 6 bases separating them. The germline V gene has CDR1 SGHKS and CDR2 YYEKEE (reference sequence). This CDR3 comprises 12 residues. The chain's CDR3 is CASSFSGDTQYF. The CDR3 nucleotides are TGTGCCAGCAGCTTTTCGGGAGATACGCAGTATTTT.

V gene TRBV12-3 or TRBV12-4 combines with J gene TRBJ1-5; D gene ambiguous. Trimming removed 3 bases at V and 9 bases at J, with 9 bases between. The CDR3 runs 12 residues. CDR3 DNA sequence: TGTGCCAGCAGTTTCGGGGTAGGGCCCCAGCATTTT. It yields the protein CASSFGVGPQHF.

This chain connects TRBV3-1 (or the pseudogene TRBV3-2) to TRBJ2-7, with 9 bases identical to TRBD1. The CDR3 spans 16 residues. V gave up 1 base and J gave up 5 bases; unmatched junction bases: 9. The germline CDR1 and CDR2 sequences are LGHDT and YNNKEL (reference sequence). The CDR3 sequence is CASSQVNRDRAHEQYF. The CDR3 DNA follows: TGTGCCAGCAGCCAAGTTAACCGGGACAGGGCCCACGAGCAGTACTTC.

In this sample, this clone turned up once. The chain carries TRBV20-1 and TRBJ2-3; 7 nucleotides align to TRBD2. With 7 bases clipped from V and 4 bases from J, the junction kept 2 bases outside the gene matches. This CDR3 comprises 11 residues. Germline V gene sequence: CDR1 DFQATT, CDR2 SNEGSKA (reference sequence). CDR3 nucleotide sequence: TGCAGTGTGGCGGGGGCAGATACGCAGTATTTT. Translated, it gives CSVAGADTQYF.